The sample holds many counts of the clone carrying this T cell receptor (beta chain). Its antigen is still unknown. CDR1 is DFQATT, CDR2 SNEGSKA, per germline (reference sequence). The CDR3 is 13 amino acids. The V end lost 3 bases, the J end lost 2 bases, and 9 bases lay between the germline ends. RNA transcripts were the template for amplifying TCR beta CDR3 regions. A first-round RT-PCR of the TCR CDR3 used the HTBI primer set. TCRdb analysed the multiplex PCR reads with MiXCR anew, one entry per CDR3 protein. Of around 570,000 distinct CDR3 sequences in the sample, just under 20% are singletons; the top ten hold about 50%. This entry comes from a study of T cells in Graves' hyperthyroidism and ophthalmopathy. Study context: Prior to any treatment, at the point of initial diagnosis, peripheral blood was collected.

Exclusion of patients followed from uncontrolled infection, other autoimmune disease, pregnancy or lactation. Overall study results and limits: Stable hyperthyroidism and ophthalmopathy were separated using 13 V-J signatures.

The sequenced sample was blood. This receptor was taken from a man aged 35 to 55 with Graves' ophthalmopathy. V gene TRBV20-1 combines with J gene TRBJ2-3; D is uncertain. The CDR3 DNA reads TGCAGTGCTAGTGCCAGAGACACAGATACGCAGTATTTT. Protein sequence: CSASARDTDTQYF.